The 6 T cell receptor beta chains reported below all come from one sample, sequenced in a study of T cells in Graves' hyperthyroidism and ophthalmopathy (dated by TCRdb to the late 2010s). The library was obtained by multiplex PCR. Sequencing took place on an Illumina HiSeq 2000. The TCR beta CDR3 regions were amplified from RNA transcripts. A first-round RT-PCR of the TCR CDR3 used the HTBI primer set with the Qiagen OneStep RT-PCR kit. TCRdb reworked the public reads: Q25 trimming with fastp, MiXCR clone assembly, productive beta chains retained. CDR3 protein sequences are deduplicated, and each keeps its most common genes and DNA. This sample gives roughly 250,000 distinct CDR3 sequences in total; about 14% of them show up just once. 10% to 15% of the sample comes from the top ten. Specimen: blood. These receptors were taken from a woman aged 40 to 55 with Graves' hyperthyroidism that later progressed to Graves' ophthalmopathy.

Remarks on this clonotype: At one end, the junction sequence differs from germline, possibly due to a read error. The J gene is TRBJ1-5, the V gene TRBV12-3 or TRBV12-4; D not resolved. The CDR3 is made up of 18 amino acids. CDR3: CASSHVWPPVFTHQSQHF. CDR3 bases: TGTGCCAGCAGCCACGTATGGCCCCCGGTCTTCACTCATCAGTCCCAGCATTTT.

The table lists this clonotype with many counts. Here the CDR3 DNA reads TGCGCCAGCAGCTTGAAGTGGGGACAGGACCAAAACATTCAGTACTTC. It yields the protein CASSLKWGQDQNIQYF. The genes are TRBV5-1 and TRBJ2-4, with 8 positions matching TRBD1. Germline values: CDR1 SGHRS, CDR2 YFSETQ. The CDR3 totals 16 residues. J lost 5 bases, V lost 1 base, and 8 bases had no gene match.

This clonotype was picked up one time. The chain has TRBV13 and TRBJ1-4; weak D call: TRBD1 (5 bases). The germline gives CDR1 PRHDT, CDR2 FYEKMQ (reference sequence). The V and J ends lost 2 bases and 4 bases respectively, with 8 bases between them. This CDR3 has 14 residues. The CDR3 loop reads CASSLWGNNEKLFF. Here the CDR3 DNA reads TGTGCCAGCAGCTTATGGGGGAATAATGAAAAACTGTTTTTT.

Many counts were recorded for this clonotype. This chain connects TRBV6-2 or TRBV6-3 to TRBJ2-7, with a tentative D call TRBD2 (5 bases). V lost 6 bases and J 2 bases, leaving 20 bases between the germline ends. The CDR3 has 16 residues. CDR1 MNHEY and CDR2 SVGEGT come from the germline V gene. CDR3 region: CASSSNRGSWAYEQYF. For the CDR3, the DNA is TGTGCCAGCAGCTCGAACCGGGGTAGCTGGGCCTACGAGCAGTACTTC.

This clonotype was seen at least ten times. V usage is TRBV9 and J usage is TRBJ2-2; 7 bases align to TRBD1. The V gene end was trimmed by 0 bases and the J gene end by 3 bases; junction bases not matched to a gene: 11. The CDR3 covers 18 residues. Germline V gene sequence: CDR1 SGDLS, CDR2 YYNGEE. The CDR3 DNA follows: TGTGCCAGCAGCGTAGTAGGGGCTGGGCAGGGGGACACCGGGGAGCTGTTTTTT. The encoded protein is CASSVVGAGQGDTGELFF.

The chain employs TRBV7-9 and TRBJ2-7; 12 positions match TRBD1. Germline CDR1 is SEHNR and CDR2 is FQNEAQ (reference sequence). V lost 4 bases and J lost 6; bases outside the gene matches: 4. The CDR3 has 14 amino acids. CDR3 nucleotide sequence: TGTGCCAGCAGCTGGGGACAGGGGGCTTGCGAGCAGTACTTC. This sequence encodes CASSWGQGACEQYF.